This paragraph reports one T cell receptor (beta chain). One junction end disagrees with the germline gene, perhaps due to a read error. This record belongs to a study of CD8+CD57+ T cells in acquired aplastic anemia. On the study more broadly: DNA per sorted CD4+ or CD8+ sample ranged roughly 0.19 to 27.4 ug, averaging roughly 3.2 ug.

The use of genomic DNA as template underpinned the TCR beta VDJ and CDR3 profiling. TCRdb ran MiXCR on the reads and lists one entry per CDR3 protein. The data show around 170,000 distinct CDR3 sequences, with 35% to 50% seen just once and approximately 2.9% held by the top ten. This CDR3 comprises 14 residues. CDR1 SGHTA and CDR2 FQGTGA come from the germline V gene. The chain uses TRBV7-3 and TRBJ2-1; TRBD2 matches 9 bases. This sequence originates from a human donor in good health. Source material: sorted CD4+, CD8+, or CD8+CD57+ T cells (not recorded which) from PBMCs. In DNA form, the CDR3 reads TGTGCCAGCAGCTACCGGACTAGCGAGGGGGGGGCGGTCTTC. Translation gives CASSYRTSEGGAVF.